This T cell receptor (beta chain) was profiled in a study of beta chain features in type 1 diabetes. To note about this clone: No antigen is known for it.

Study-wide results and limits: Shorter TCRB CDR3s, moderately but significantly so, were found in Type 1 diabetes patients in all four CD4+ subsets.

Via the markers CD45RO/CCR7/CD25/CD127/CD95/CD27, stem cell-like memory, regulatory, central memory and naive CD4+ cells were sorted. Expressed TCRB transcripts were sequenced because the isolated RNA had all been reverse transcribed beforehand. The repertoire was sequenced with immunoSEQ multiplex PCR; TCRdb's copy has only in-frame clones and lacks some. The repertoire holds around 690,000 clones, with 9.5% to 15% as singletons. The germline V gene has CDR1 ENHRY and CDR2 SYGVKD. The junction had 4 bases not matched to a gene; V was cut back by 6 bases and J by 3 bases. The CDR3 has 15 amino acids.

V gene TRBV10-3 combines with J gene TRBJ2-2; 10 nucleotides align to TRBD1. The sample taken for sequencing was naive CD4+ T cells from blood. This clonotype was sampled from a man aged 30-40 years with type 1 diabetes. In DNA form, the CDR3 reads TGTGCCATCAGGACCGGGACAGGGGACACCGGGGAGCTGTTTTTT. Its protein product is CAIRTGTGDTGELFF.